The source of this T cell receptor beta chain is a study of blood T cell repertoires in COVID-19 (dated by TCRdb to 2020 to 2021). With respect to the entire study: Samples from collaborators originated in the United States, Italy and Spain and spanned both the acute and convalescent phases of COVID-19. A freely available public database, intended as a resource for researchers studying the immune response to SARS-CoV-2, is where the repertoires were released. HLA class I and class II types, where available, came from metadata supplied by the sample provider rather than from assay-based typing. The sample metadata nearly always contained a de-identified subject ID, COVID-19 status, age in years and sex. Deeply sampled blood TCRbeta repertoires from subjects exposed to, actively infected with, or recovered from COVID-19 were included in the dataset. The material from the prospective study consisted of cDNA or gDNA derived from T cells, B-cell-depleted T cells, or PBMCs. The samples were drawn from the first 160 participants of the ongoing ImmuneRACE study and from over a thousand subjects provided by 6 global collaborators. General findings and caveats noted by the study authors: How much clinical and demographic metadata was included differed by source and by participant, and the metadata was provided uncurated.

The CDR3 spans 15 residues, from the cysteine through the phenylalanine. Solely the CDR3 DNA is kept, with 45 bases framed from the first base. The germline V gene supplies CDR1 MNHEY and CDR2 SVGAGI. V gives up 7 bases and J gives up 2 bases, and the segment between their germline ends measures 18 bases. Participants in the prospective study were enrolled through a virtual design, were aged roughly 18 to 95 years, and lived in 24 United States geographic areas. To assign participants to cohorts, the prospective study relied on clinical history that participants themselves reported in a screening survey and a study questionnaire. ImmuneRACE Cohort 3 recovered participants were defined by two consecutive negative NP/OP PCR tests, healthcare professional clearance, or symptom resolution. In the prospective study, mobile phlebotomists collected whole blood, serum and a nasopharyngeal or oropharyngeal swab from each participant. Over a roughly two-month period, participants in the prospective study had the option of providing additional blood draws and questionnaires. Before DNA extraction, prospective study blood samples were shipped either frozen or at room temperature.

Regarding this clone: There is no known antigen for this receptor. No much larger clone is present one base from it, and per-base qualities are unavailable.

The immunoSEQ Assay, a bias-controlled multiplex PCR, was used to amplify TCRbeta CDR3 regions from genomic DNA. The source study handled its data this way. Within the assay, amplification of reference gene primers was used to estimate how many nucleated cells each sample contained. Sequence reads were collapsed and filtered to measure the absolute abundance of every unique TCRbeta CDR3 rearrangement. For each sample, productive Simpson clonality was calculated as the square root of Simpson's diversity index over productive rearrangements. What TCRdb holds here is the immuneACCESS table cut down to in-frame rearrangements. Part of the clones is not present; checked against another copy, under half of the missing clones reflect an unresolved V gene, and the others are unexplained. Clone size and the V and J calls come from that table; the DNA yielded D and trimming. The sample profile shows 150,000 to 250,000 clones; roughly 80% of them were found once. Less than 9.5% of the sample goes to the ten largest clones.

Sequences were obtained from PBMCs or T cells enriched from blood (not recorded which). In this chain, TRBV6-5 is recombined with TRBJ2-7; the D gene cannot be resolved reliably. The TCR originated in a man between 40 and 49 years old who had recovered from COVID-19. The DNA sequence follows: TGTGCCAGCACTAACTTTAACAGATACCCCTACGAGCAGTACTTC. It translates to CASTNFNRYPYEQYF.